Below, 3 T cell receptor beta chains from the same sample are listed, as sequenced in a study of regulatory T cells in long-lasting Graves disease. Libraries of TCR beta came from iRepertoire HTBI primers plus Arm-PCR of CDR3 regions. TCRdb fed the multiplex PCR reads into MiXCR, producing one record per CDR3 protein. Of roughly 400,000 distinct CDR3 sequences in the sample, 20% to 25% were seen once. Sample time point: persistent/refractory GD, antithyroid drugs over 5 years with positive TRAb. Generation of the TCR library employed RNA extracted from PBMCs. Here the sequenced sample was peripheral blood mononuclear cells (PBMCs), taken when the disease was refractory, from a patient treated with antithyroid drugs. These receptors all come from a female donor with Graves disease.

This clonotype showed up many times. The chain links TRBV30 to TRBJ1-1; D remains ambiguous. V was pared by 4 bases and J by 0 bases, with 9 bases between. There are 13 residues in the CDR3. The germline V gene encodes CDR1 GTSNPN and CDR2 SVGIG (reference sequence). The CDR3 protein is CAWKSFMNTEAFF. In DNA form, the CDR3 reads TGTGCCTGGAAGAGCTTCATGAACACTGAAGCTTTCTTT.

DNA of the CDR3: TGTGCCAGCAGTTACCCACTGGGACACACGAACACTGAAGCTTTCTTT. Residues: CASSYPLGHTNTEAFF. The rearrangement joins TRBV6-5 to TRBJ1-1, with D perhaps matching TRBD1 (6 bases). The length of the CDR3 is 16 residues. V shed 2 bases and J shed 1 base, with 14 bases lying between them. Germline CDR1 MNHEY, CDR2 SVGAGI.

This clonotype was counted a few times. This chain links TRBV25-1 with TRBJ2-5; TRBD2 aligns across 12 bases. The J segment lost 5 bases and the V segment lost 3 bases, leaving 7 bases of the junction unmatched. Germline V gene lookup returns CDR1 MGHDK and CDR2 SYGVNS. The CDR3 contains 16 residues. The CDR3 loop is CASSDPTSGSMETQYF. In DNA, the CDR3 is TGTGCCAGCAGTGACCCGACTAGCGGGAGCATGGAGACCCAGTACTTC.